In its sample, the clone carrying this T cell receptor beta chain was seen a few times. The antigen is unknown. This CDR3 is built from 12 residues. The germline V gene has CDR1 MGHDK and CDR2 SYGVNS. The V end lost 7 bases, the J end lost 2 bases, and 6 bases lay between the germline ends. It was the library that attached unique molecular identifiers to individual cDNA molecules. Using its own MiXCR run on the RACE reads, TCRdb lists one record per CDR3 protein. The sample lists around 42,000 distinct CDR3 sequences, roughly a tenth seen once, with 14% in the top ten. The data derive from a study of human T cells and chemical hapten exposure. Notes on the study in general: TCRs at a frequency above 1 in 1000 stayed unchanged with DPC sensitization.

Documented time point: patch test 2, 6 weeks after DPC sensitization. Indicated treatment: therapeutic diphenylcyclopropenone sensitization with weekly scalp DPC. It was unfractionated whole blood from which total RNA was extracted. The rearrangement uses TRBV25-1 and TRBJ1-3, with D possibly matching TRBD1 (5 bases). This receptor was taken from a woman in her thirties with alopecia areata. Some clones in this sample may be carry-over from other donors' samples. Material: whole blood, obtained in connection with sensitization to the hapten diphenylcyclopropenone (DPC). This CDR3 reads CASTGAGNTIYF. The DNA of the CDR3 is TGTGCCAGCACGGGGGCTGGAAACACCATATATTTT.